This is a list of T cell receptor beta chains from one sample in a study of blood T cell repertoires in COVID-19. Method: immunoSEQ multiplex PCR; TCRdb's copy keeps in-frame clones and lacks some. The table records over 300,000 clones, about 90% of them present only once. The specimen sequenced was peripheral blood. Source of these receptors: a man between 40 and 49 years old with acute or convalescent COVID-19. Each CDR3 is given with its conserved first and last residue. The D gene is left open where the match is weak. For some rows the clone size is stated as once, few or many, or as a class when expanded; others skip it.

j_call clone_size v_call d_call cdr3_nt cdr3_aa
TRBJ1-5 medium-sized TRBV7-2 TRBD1 TGTGCCAGCAGCTTAGGTCCAGGGGACAGTCAGCCCCAGCATTTT CASSLGPGDSQPQHF
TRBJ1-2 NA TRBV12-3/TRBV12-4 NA TGTGCCAGCAGTTTGCAGGTTAACTATGGCTACACCTTC CASSLQVNYGYTF
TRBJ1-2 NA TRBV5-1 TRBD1 TGCGCCAGCAGCCAAGGACAGGGTAAAAATGGCTACACCTTC CASSQGQGKNGYTF
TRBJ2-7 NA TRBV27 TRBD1 TGTGCCAGCCGGTCTTGGTCAGGGGGCCACGAGCAGTACTTC CASRSWSGGHEQYF
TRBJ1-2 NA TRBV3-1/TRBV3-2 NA TGTGCCAGCAGCCAAGATCTGGGGGCGCAGGACTATGGCTACACCTTC CASSQDLGAQDYGYTF
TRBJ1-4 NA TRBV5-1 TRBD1 TGCGCCAGCAGCGGTGGGACAGGGCTTGAAAAACTGTTTTTT CASSGGTGLEKLFF
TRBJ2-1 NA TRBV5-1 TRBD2 TGCGCCAGCAGCTTGGGCCCTGGGACTAGCGGCTACAATGAGCAGTTCTTC CASSLGPGTSGYNEQFF
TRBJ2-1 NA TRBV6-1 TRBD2 TGTGCCAGCAGTGAAGAGGCGGCTAGCGGGAGGCCTCCGATCTTC CASSEEAASGRPPIF
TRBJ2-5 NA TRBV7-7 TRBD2 TGTGCTAGCAGCTCCTCCGGACTAGCCGGGGAGACCCAGTACTTC CASSSSGLAGETQYF
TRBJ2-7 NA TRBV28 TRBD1 TGTGCCAGCAGTGACACGGGACAGAGCTCCTACGAGCAGTACTTC CASSDTGQSSYEQYF
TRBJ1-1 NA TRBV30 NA TGTGCCTGGCGGGTGGCGGGGACTGAAGCTTTCTTT CAWRVAGTEAFF
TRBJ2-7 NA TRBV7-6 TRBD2 TGTGCCAGCAGCTTAGTTGCGCCACTAGCGGGTAACTACGAGCAGTACTTC CASSLVAPLAGNYEQYF
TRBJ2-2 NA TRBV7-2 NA TGTGCCAGCAGCTTAGCGCAGGGCACCGGGGAGCTGTTTTTT CASSLAQGTGELFF
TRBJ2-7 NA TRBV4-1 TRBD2 TGCGCCAGCAGCCAACTCATAGCGGGAGGGGTCTACGAGCAGTACTTC CASSQLIAGGVYEQYF
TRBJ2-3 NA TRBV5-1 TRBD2 TGCGCCAGCTCCGGGCGGGAGACAGATACGCAGTATTTT CASSGRETDTQYF
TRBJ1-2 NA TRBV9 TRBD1 TGTGCCAGCAGCGTAGGAGGGGGCGATGGCTACACCTTC CASSVGGGDGYTF
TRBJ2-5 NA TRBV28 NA TGTGCCAGCAGTTTCGACAGAGCCCAAGAGACCCAGTACTTC CASSFDRAQETQYF
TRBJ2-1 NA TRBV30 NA TGTGCCTGGAGTGTACCGGCTAGCTACCACAATGAGCAGTTCTTC CAWSVPASYHNEQFF
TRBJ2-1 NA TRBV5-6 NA TGTGCCAGCAGCTTCGGGACACCCTCTCTTTACAATGAGCAGTTCTTC CASSFGTPSLYNEQFF
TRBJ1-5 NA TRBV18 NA TGTGCCAGCTCACCGACGGAACAGAGAAGCAATCAGCCCCAGCATTTT CASSPTEQRSNQPQHF
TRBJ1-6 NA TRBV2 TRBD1 TGTGCCAGCAGTCCACGGACAGGTGATAATTCACCCCTCCACTTT CASSPRTGDNSPLHF
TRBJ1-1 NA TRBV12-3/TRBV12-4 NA TGTGCCAGCAGTTTAGCACAGAACACTGAAGCTTTCTTT CASSLAQNTEAFF
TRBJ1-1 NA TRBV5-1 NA TGCGCCAGCAGCTCGACAGTGAACACTGAAGCTTTCTTT CASSSTVNTEAFF
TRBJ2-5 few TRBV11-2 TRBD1 TGTGCCAGCAGTCTGGGACAGGGTGAAGAGACCCAGTACTTC CASSLGQGEETQYF
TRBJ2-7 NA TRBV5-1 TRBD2 TGCGCCAGCAGCACCACTAGCGGCTCAGGCTACGAGCAGTACTTC CASSTTSGSGYEQYF
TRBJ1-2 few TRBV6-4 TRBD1 TGTGCCAGCAGTCCAGAACTTACAGGGGGCTATGGCTACACCTTC CASSPELTGGYGYTF
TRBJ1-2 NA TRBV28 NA TGTGCCAGCAGCCCCGCCTACGTGAGGAGTGGCTACACCTTC CASSPAYVRSGYTF
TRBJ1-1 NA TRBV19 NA TGTGCCAGTAGTATGGGAAGGGGTGCGGACACTGAAGCTTTCTTT CASSMGRGADTEAFF
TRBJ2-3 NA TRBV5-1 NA TGCGCCAGCAGGCCAGGGCCTAGCACAGATACGCAGTATTTT CASRPGPSTDTQYF
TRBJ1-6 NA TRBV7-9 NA TGTGCCAGCAGCCGAACCCAGGGGAATTCACCCCTCCACTTT CASSRTQGNSPLHF
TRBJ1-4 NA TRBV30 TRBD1 TGTGCCTGGCGACCAGGGGGCGCGTTAGGTGAAAAACTGTTTTTT CAWRPGGALGEKLFF
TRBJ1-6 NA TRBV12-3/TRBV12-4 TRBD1 TGTGCCAGCAGTTTTCGCAGGGGGCCACCCCTCCACTTT CASSFRRGPPLHF
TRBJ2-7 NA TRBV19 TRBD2 TGTGCCAGTAGTATAGCGGGGGGCTACGAGCAGTACTTC CASSIAGGYEQYF
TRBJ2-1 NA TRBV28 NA TGTGCCAGCATGCCCCTGCGGGGGCCCTCCTACAATGAGCAGTTCTTC CASMPLRGPSYNEQFF
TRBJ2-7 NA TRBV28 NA TGTGCCAGCAGTGACATTCGCTACGAGCAGTACTTC CASSDIRYEQYF
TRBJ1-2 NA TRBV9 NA TGTGCCAGCAGCCTGGCGGGGGGCAGGGATTATTATGGCTACACCTTC CASSLAGGRDYYGYTF
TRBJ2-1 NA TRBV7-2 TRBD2 TGTGCCAGCACCCCGGGGGGGGCTAGCGGTCATCAGTTCTTC CASTPGGASGHQFF
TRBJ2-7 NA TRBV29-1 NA TGCAGCGTGTGGGCCACCTACGAGCAGTACTTC CSVWATYEQYF
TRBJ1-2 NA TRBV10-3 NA TGTGCCATCAGTGAGTCGGCCATCTTATCCTATGGCTACACCTTC CAISESAILSYGYTF
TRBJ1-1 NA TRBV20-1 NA TGCAGTGCTAGTCCTACGACAGGCTTGAACACTGAAGCTTTCTTT CSASPTTGLNTEAFF
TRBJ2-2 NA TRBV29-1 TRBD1 TGCAGCGCGTATGCACAGGGGGCCGGCCCCGGGGAGCTGTTTTTT CSAYAQGAGPGELFF
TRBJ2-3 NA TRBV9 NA TGTGCCAGTTCTAGCTATGGGGGGGGCGGCACAGATACGCAGTATTTT CASSSYGGGGTDTQYF
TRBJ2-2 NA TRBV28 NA TGTGCCAGCAGTGGCTTCACCGGGGAGCTGTTTTTT CASSGFTGELFF